This T cell receptor (beta chain) was recovered during a study of cytomegalovirus exposure and HLA in healthy donors. Looking at the study overall: Earlier, 90 million to 140 million unique TCR beta sequences were recovered from around 200 million T cells by an analysis. Counted in an early data release were approximately 85 million unique TCRs from HLA-typed donors. Study conclusions and caveats: Presence/absence analysis assumed near-uniform sequencing depth across donors.

In regard to this clone: Its target is not known.

V lost 6 bases, J lost 3 bases, and 10 bases stayed unmatched. The CDR3 length is 15 residues. Germline CDR1 is MNHEY and CDR2 is SVGAGI. Every donor was a healthy person donating bone marrow. Primers for the PCR totalled 60 Vbeta and 13 Jbeta. The assay was immunoSEQ multiplex PCR, and TCRdb's table has in-frame clones only and misses some. Of about 190,000 clones in the sample, over 75% were seen once. This clonotype was sampled from a man between 35 and 55 years old in good health and CMV-seropositive. Sequenced input: PBMCs. The V gene is TRBV6-5, the J gene TRBJ2-7; 8 bases fit TRBD1. Here the CDR3 reads CASSPVAGGDYEQYF. The DNA for the CDR3 is TGTGCCAGCAGCCCGGTGGCAGGGGGCGACTACGAGCAGTACTTC.